This TCR beta chain is drawn from a study of vaccination effects on CD4 cells after COVID-19. Regarding the study as a whole: Only a single clone (1 of 255 vaccine-induced clones in healthy vaccinees) cross-reacted with common cold coronaviruses.

Note on this clone: Its antigen is currently unknown.

Profiled with immunoSEQ multiplex PCR; TCRdb holds only in-frame clones, not every one. In the table there are approximately 25,000 clones, around three quarters of which are singletons. V was clipped by 0 bases and J by 5 bases, with 5 bases between them. The CDR3 has 13 residues. CDR1 and CDR2 from the germline V gene are MNHEY and SVGAGI. Using viral peptide pools, the ViraFEST assay grew out antigen-specific CD4+ T cells prior to sequencing. Following 10 days of culture, CD4+ T cells were isolated. Previously uninfected by SARS-CoV-2, the vaccine recipients also showed negative nucleocapsid antibodies. PBMC cultures contained 1.5 million to 2 million cells per well, 7.5 to 10 IU/ml IL-2 and approximately 9.4 ug/ml peptides.

This rearrangement joins TRBV6-5 to TRBJ2-1; D not resolved. The material sequenced was CD4+ T cells from PBMCs cultured with SARS-CoV-2 spike peptides, taken before COVID-19 vaccination. The receptor was derived from a human donor who received a COVID-19 vaccine. The CDR3 sequence is CASSYSPDNEQFF. The CDR3 DNA follows: TGTGCCAGCAGTTACTCGCCAGACAATGAGCAGTTCTTC.